The source of this T cell receptor (beta chain) is a study of cytomegalovirus exposure and HLA in healthy donors (dated by TCRdb to about 2017). Notes on the research overall: An earlier analysis of roughly 500 of the donors reported roughly 270 Gb of sequence data and 100 million to 140 million unique TCR beta sequences from 150 million to 200 million T cells. In an earlier analysis of more than 550 of the donors, high-throughput TCR beta sequencing was used to judge whether each TCR beta V gene segment behaved as functional or pseudogenic. Of the approximately 400 genotyped donors, approximately 82% fell in the genetic ancestry cluster associated with self-reported Caucasian donors. Roughly 5 DR-DQ haplotypes were treated as single units for association and clustering because of strong linkage in the cohort. To predict cytomegalovirus infection status, the study combined high-throughput TCR immunosequencing, statistical association of individual TCRs with disease status, and machine learning. In the later analysis, no new phenotypic data were used to find candidate immune exposures; instead, reliance was placed on TCR beta sequences and their occurrence across donors. Donor age, sex, ethnicity and CMV serostatus were compiled alongside the repertoire data. The T cell repertoires of under 750 subjects were profiled by immunosequencing and related to cytomegalovirus serostatus. Among about 410 genotyped donors of the cohort, an average of roughly 230,000 unique TCR beta nucleotide sequences was sequenced per donor, of which 15% to 20% were non-productive. HLA typing covered class I and class II loci at four-digit resolution. Every repertoire in the discovery cohort had been generated on one and the same sequencing platform. The study was designed to test whether signatures of past pathogen exposure could be identified by cataloging public T cell receptors. Typing coverage varied by locus: roughly 629-630 donors for A, B, C, DRB1 and DQB1; approximately 500 for DQA1; nearly 610 for DPA1; around 450 for DPB1. Approximately 310 gigabases of sequencing data and approximately 85 million unique TCR sequences were included in an early release covering roughly 600 HLA-typed donors. To study patterns of TCR occurrence, a later analysis re-analyzed previously published TCR beta repertoires from around 660 donors and added high-resolution HLA genotyping. A separate validation cohort of roughly 130 different subjects was used in addition to the approximately 700-subject first cohort. In a later genetic analysis, genome-wide SNP genotypes for about 65% of the roughly 700 donors were used, and that subset was treated as a discovery cohort.

With respect to this clone: The target of this receptor is not known. The input lacks base qualities; no much larger clone sits a single base away.

In total, around 600 healthy bone marrow donors made up the cohort. Cohort members were all nominally healthy when sampled, although unrecorded immune exposures were likely present. The donor was CMV seropositive and was included in the group of 250 to 300 seropositive cohort members. A peripheral blood sample was collected from each donor, and TCR beta sequencing was performed on peripheral blood mononuclear cells. Genomic DNA was extracted from the blood cell samples with the Qiagen DNeasy Blood Extraction Kit. The CDR1 and CDR2 encoded by the germline V gene are ENHRY and SYGVKD. There are 14 amino acids in the CDR3, from cysteine to phenylalanine inclusive. Of the read, only the CDR3 DNA is kept; its 42 bases are in frame from base 1. V loses 4 bases, J loses 1 base, and the germline ends lie 10 bases apart. Library prep was done by the immunoSEQ multiplex PCR assay. A mixture of 60 forward primers for TCR Vbeta segments and 13 reverse primers for TCR Jbeta segments was used in the multiplex PCR. The CDR3 region of rearranged TCR beta genes was amplified from genomic DNA with a multiplex PCR assay. The Illumina HiSeq System was used to sequence the amplified TCR beta libraries as 87-base-pair reads. Under the source paper's analysis protocol: A later analysis counted 65 million to 90 million unique TCR beta chains across the 650 to 700 repertoires, and around 9.9 million of these chains were shared by at least two donors. A nearest-neighbor algorithm error-corrected the raw reads and collapsed the reads into unique sequences, merging closely related sequences to remove PCR and sequencing errors. V, D and J gene segments were assigned by aligning CDR3 sequences to IMGT reference sequences. Each retained sequence needed at least a six-nucleotide match to both a V gene segment and a J gene segment. Rearrangements were called productive when the CDR3 lacked stop codons and stayed in frame with V and J; all others were non-productive. Following IMGT convention, CDR3 was defined as the stretch from the second conserved V-encoded cysteine to the conserved J-encoded phenylalanine. In an earlier analysis of around 540 of the donors, sequences lacking an unambiguous match to a single V gene segment were excluded. In an earlier analysis of several hundred of the donors, V segments were called functional above 56.7% productive rearrangements and were called segregating when the between-donor standard deviation exceeded 5%. To diagnose cytomegalovirus status from the catalog of TCR beta chain sequences, a statistical classification framework was built. A later analysis assigned V and J genes by comparing TCR nucleotide sequences with IMGT/GENE-DB human TR gene sequences. A later analysis assigned CDR3 sequences and most-parsimonious VDJ recombination scenarios with the TCRdist pipeline. In a later analysis, each TCR beta chain was defined by its CDR3 amino acid sequence together with its V-gene family, and reads without a unique V-gene family were excluded. In a later analysis, fewer than 600 highly shared, low-generation-probability nucleotide sequences were removed to address suspected cross-contamination and a sequencing artifact. A later analysis calculated a clonal expansion index for each public chain from normalized within-repertoire ranks of inferred template counts. A later analysis computed generation probabilities with a VDJ recombination model fitted to out-of-frame rearrangements, and checked the results against IGoR. In a later analysis, TCR-TCR, TCR-HLA and TCR-CMV co-occurrence was scored with hypergeometric tests, and a repertoire-size bias correction was applied to TCR pairs. False discovery rates were estimated in a later analysis by permuting HLA or CMV assignments 20 times. In a later analysis, co-occurring TCRs were grouped with DBSCAN, and TCRdist sequence similarity was added when clustering was performed within HLA-allele-positive subsets. Repertoires with fewer than 30,000 or more than 120,000 public chains, plus five repertoires with anomalous nucleotide sharing, were excluded from co-occurrence clustering. TCRdb's version of the immuneACCESS table is confined to in-frame rearrangements and falls short of the full clone set. An unresolved V gene accounts for under half of the shortfall where checked; the remainder is of unknown origin. V and J calls and clone size are given by that table; D and trimming were obtained from the DNA. The sample table holds around 150,000 clones, of which around 80% were seen once. The top ten hold about 6.8% of the sample.

General findings and caveats noted by the study authors: An earlier analysis of around 540 of the donors showed that most TCR beta V segments appeared in productive rearrangements either about 87% or about 30% of the time, which broadly matched IMGT annotations. For the cohort, immune exposure information was limited to CMV serostatus. A later analysis found that HLA-associated TCR beta chains were more clonally expanded and had lower generation probabilities than equally common non-associated chains. Some 15 rarely observed V segments, including chromosome 9 orphons, were excluded from the earlier analysis of a few hundred of the donors because counts were too low. Because HLA typing was missing for some donors at each locus, association tests included only the typed subset. According to a later analysis, TCR association rates differed among HLA loci, with DRB1 alleles showing the most associated TCRs and HLA-C alleles showing the fewest. When HLA alleles, especially DR and DQ, strongly co-occurred, TCR associations were difficult to assign to individual alleles. A later analysis associated 17,000 or so TCR beta sequences with specific HLA alleles at a false discovery rate of 0.05. In a later analysis, most CMV-associated TCR beta chains were found to appear HLA-restricted, with HLA associations seemingly driven largely by CMV exposure. In a later genetic analysis, fewer N-insertions in productive TCRs were reported among donors in an Asian-associated ancestry cluster than the roughly 700-donor mean. A group of highly shared sequence variants was considered likely to be a technical artifact of the sequencing pipeline. According to a later analysis, parvovirus B19, influenza, CMV and Epstein-Barr virus appeared linked to several top co-occurrence clusters. In this cohort, only TCR beta chains were sequenced, and detectable features were limited by the absence of alpha or paired-chain data. The authors suggested that the approach could potentially be generalized to other disease states and immunological phenotypes. In the study, 150 to 200 TCR beta chains were listed as associated with cytomegalovirus. While some public TCRs were present in many individuals, most TCR sequences turned up only very rarely across donors. In both the original and validation cohorts, the classifier was reported to diagnose cytomegalovirus status with high specificity and sensitivity. A further reported finding was that TCR beta sequences accurately predicted the HLA-A and HLA-B alleles for most subjects in the first cohort. Roughly uniform sequencing depth across donors was assumed in presence/absence analyses, although this assumption may not hold. An association between a missense DCLRE1C variant and V-gene and J-gene trimming of TCR beta chains was found in a later genetic analysis and replicated in an independent cohort. Correlated functional status among segregating V segments might be attributable to linkage disequilibrium, but an unknown experimental factor could not be ruled out. In vitro tests confirmed that a few of the cytomegalovirus-associated TCR beta chains recognize cytomegalovirus antigens. Because the 87-base-pair reads could not distinguish some IMGT-functional V segments, including TRBV6-2 and TRBV6-3, those segments were excluded.

This chain joins TRBV10-3 to TRBJ1-2; no D segment can be confidently identified. This clonotype was obtained from a man aged 35 to 55 in good health and CMV-seropositive. Sequenced input: PBMCs. The sequence in DNA is TGTGCCATCAGTGTTGGAGGAGGTAACTATGGCTACACCTTC. It encodes CAISVGGGNYGYTF.